The 2 T cell receptor beta chains in this list originate from one sample, sequenced in a study of long-term antiretroviral therapy in people with HIV. The assay used was immunoSEQ (version v3.0), run at survey level. Some clones are missing from TCRdb's copy, which holds only in-frame ones; the method was immunoSEQ multiplex PCR. The data hold roughly 28,000 clones, with around 95% observed a single time. The sample here was unsorted PBMCs, taken 5.3 years after starting antiretroviral therapy. These receptors were collected from a man aged 45 to 65 with HIV.

The V gene is TRBV5-1, the J gene TRBJ2-3; D remains unclear. There are 14 residues in the CDR3. Germline V gene sequence: CDR1 SGHRS, CDR2 YFSETQ. Deletions cut 0 bases from V and 5 bases from J, with 10 bases between. The CDR3 reads CASSLDQVGDTQYF. Written as DNA, the CDR3 is TGCGCCAGCAGCTTGGACCAGGTTGGAGATACGCAGTATTTT. The full variable domain, with the rest looked up from reference TRBV5-1 and TRBJ2-3, is KAGVTQTPRYLIKTRGQQVTLSCSPISGHRSVSWYQQTPGQGLQFLFEYFSETQRNKGNFPGRFSGRQFSNSRSEMNVSTLELGDSALYLCASSLDQVGDTQYFGPGTRLTVL.

CDR3 nucleotide sequence: TGTGCCAGCAGTGCAGTAACAGGGGTGGCCAACGTCCTGACTTTC. This sequence encodes CASSAVTGVANVLTF. This chain connects TRBV2 to TRBJ2-6; 7 bases align to TRBD1. The CDR3 has 15 amino acids. Trimming at V came to 4 bases and at J to 6 bases, leaving 6 bases not matched to a gene. Germline CDR1 reads SNHLY; CDR2 reads FYNNEI.